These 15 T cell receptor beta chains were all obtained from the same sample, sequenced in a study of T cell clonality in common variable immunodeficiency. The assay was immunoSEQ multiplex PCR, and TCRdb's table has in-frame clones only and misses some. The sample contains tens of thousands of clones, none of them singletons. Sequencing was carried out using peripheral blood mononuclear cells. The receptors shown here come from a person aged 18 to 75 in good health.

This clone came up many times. The sequenced CDR3 bases are TGTGCCAGCAGCCAGACAGAAAACTATGGC. Amino acids: CASSQTENYG. From start to end, the CDR3 is CASSQTENYGYTF. This sequence joins TRBV7-8 and TRBJ1-2; weak D call: TRBD1 (5 bases). The read stops 3 residues short of the end of the CDR3; the missing end is completed from the germline J gene. Germline assignment: CDR1 SGHVS and CDR2 FQNEAQ. The CDR3 loop spans 13 amino acids. Trimming left V 5 bases short and J 2 bases short, with 9 bases between.

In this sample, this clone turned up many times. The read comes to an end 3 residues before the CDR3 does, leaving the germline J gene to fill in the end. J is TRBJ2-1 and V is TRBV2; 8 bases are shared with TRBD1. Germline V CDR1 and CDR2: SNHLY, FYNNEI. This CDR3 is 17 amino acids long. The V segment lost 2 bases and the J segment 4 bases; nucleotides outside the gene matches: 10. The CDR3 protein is CASSETETGQVYNEQFF. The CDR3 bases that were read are TGTGCCAGCAGTGAAACGGAGACGGGACAGGTGTACAATGAG.

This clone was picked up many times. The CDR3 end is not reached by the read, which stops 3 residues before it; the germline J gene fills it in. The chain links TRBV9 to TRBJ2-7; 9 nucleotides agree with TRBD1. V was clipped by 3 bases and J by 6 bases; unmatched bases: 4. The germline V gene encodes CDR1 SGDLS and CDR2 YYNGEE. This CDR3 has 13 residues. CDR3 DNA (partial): TGTGCCAGCAGCGAGGGACAGGGTAGCGAG. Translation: CASSEGQGSE. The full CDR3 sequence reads CASSEGQGSEQYF.

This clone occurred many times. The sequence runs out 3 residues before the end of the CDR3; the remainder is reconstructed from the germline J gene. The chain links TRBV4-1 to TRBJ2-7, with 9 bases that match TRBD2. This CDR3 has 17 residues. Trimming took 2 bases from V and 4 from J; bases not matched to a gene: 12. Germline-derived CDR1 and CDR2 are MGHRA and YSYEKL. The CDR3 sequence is CASSQIWVAGVAYEQYF. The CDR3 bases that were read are TGCGCCAGCAGCCAAATTTGGGTAGCGGGAGTAGCGTACGAG.

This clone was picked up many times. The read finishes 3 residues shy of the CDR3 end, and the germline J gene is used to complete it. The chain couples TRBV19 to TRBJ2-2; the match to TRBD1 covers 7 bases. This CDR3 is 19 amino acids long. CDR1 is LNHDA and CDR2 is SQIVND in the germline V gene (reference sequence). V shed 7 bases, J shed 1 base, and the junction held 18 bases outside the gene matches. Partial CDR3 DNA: TGTGCCAGTAAAGCCGGGACAGTCGATTACAAAGAGAACACCGGGGAG. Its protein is CASKAGTVDYKENTGE. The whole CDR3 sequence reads CASKAGTVDYKENTGELFF.

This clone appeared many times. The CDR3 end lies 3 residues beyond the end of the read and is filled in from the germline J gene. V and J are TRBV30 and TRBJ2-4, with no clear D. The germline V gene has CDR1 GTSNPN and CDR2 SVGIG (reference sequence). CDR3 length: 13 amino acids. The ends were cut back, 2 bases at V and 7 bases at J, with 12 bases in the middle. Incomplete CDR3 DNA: TGTGCCTGGAGTCCCGTGCAAGGGAACATT. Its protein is CAWSPVQGNI. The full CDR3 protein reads CAWSPVQGNIQYF.

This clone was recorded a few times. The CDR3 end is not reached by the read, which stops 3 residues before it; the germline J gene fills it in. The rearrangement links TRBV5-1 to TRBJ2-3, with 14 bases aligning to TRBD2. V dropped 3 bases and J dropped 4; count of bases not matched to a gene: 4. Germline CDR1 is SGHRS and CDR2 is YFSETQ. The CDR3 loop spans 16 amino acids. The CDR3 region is CASSSRLAGGADTQYF. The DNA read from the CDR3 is TGCGCCAGCAGCTCCCGACTAGCGGGGGGGGCAGATACG.

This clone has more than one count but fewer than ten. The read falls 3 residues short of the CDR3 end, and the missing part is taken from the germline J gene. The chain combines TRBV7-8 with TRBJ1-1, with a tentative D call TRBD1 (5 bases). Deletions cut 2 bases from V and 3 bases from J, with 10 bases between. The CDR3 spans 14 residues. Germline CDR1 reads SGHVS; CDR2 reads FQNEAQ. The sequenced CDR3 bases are TGTGCCAGCAGCTTACTCGGGGGAGACACTGAA. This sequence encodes CASSLLGGDTE. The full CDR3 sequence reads CASSLLGGDTEAFF.

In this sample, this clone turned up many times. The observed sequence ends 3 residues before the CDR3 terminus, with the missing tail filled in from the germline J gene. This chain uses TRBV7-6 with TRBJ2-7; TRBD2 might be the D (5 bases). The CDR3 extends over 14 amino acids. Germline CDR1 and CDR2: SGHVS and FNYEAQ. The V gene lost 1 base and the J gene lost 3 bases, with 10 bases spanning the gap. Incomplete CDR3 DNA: TGTGCCAGCAGCTTAGGAGTTAGCGACTACGAG. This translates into CASSLGVSDYE. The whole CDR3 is CASSLGVSDYEQYF.

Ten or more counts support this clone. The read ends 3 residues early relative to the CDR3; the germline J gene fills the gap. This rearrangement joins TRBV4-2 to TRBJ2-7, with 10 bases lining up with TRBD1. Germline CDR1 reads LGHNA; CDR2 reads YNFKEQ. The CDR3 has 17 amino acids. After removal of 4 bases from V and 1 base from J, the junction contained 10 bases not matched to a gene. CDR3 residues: CASSLAAGTGVSYEQYF. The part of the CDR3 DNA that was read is TGTGCCAGCAGCCTAGCGGCCGGGACAGGGGTATCCTACGAG.

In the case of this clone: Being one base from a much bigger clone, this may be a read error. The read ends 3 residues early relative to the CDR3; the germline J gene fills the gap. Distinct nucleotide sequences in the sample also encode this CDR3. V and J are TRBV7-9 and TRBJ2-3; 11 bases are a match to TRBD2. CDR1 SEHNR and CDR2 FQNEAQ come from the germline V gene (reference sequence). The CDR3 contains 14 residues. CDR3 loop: CASSLGLAADTQYF. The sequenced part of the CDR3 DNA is TGTGCTAGCAGCTTGGGACTAGCGGCAGATACG.

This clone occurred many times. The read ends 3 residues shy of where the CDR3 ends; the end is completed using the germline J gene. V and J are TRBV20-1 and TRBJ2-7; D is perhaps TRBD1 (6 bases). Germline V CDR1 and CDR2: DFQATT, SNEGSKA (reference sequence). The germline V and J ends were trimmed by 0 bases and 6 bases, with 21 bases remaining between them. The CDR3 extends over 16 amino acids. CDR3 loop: CSARDRRRGALIEQYF. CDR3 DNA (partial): TGCAGTGCTAGAGATCGCCGCAGGGGAGCCCTTATCGAG.

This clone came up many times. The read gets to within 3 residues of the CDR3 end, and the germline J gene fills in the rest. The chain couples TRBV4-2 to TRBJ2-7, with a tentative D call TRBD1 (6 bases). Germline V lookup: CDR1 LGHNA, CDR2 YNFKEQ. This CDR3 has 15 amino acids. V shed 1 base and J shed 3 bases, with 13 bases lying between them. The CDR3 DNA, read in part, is TGTGCCAGCAGCCAAGGAAGGGGGTTGCTCTACGAG. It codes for CASSQGRGLLYE. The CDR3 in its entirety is CASSQGRGLLYEQYF.

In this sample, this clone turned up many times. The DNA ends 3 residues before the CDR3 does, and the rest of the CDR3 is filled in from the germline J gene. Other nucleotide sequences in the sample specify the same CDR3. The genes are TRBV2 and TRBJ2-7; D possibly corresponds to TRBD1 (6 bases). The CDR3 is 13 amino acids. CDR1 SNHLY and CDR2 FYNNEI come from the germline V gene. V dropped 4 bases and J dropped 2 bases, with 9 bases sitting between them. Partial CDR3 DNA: TGTGCCAGCAGTGTTGGGGGCCCCTACGAG. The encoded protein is CASSVGGPYE. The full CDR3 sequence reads CASSVGGPYEQYF.

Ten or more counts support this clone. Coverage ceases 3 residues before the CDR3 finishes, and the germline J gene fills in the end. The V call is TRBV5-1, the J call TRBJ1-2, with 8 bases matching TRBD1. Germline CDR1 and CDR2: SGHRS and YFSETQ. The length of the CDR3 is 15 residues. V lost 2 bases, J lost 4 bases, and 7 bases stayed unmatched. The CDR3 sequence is CASSFTGGSGYGYTF. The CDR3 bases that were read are TGCGCCAGCAGCTTTACAGGGGGGTCGGGCTATGGC. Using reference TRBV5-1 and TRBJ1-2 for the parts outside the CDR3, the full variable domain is KAGVTQTPRYLIKTRGQQVTLSCSPISGHRSVSWYQQTPGQGLQFLFEYFSETQRNKGNFPGRFSGRQFSNSRSEMNVSTLELGDSALYLCASSFTGGSGYGYTFGSGTRLTVV.